This TCR beta chain was captured by sequencing in a study of shared clonotypes between healthy human individuals. CD45RO-negative cells were positively selected for CCR7, leaving out terminally differentiated effector memory CD45RA+ cells. Per the germline V gene, CDR1 is PRHDT and CDR2 is FYEKMQ (reference sequence). The V end lost 5 bases, the J end lost 5 bases, and 8 bases lay between the germline ends. This CDR3 is built from 12 residues. Here immunoSEQ multiplex PCR was the method, and the copy in TCRdb shows in-frame clones only, minus some. Of some 2.1 million clones in the sample, just over 90% are singletons; the top ten hold about 1.7%.

The specimen sequenced was naive CD8+ T cells from PBMCs. This receptor was obtained from a man aged 18 to 35 in good health. Some clones in this sample may be carry-over from other donors' samples. This rearrangement joins TRBV13 to TRBJ2-3, with no clear D. CDR3 sequence (DNA): TGTGCCAGCAGCGAGATGGTAGATACGCAGTATTTT. Translated: CASSEMVDTQYF.